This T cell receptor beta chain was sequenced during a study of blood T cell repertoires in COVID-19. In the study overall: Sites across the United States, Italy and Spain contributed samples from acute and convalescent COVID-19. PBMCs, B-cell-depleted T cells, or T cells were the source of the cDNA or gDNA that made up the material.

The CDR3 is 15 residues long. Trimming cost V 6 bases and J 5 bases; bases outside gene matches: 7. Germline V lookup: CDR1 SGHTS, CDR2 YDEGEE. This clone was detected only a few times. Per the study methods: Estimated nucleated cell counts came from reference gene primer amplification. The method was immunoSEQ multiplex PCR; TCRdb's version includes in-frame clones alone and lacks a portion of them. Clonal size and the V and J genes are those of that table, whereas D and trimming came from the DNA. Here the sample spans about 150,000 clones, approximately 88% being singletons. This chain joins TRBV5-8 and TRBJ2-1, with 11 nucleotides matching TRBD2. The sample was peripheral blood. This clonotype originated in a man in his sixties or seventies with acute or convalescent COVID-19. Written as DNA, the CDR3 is TGTGCCAGCAAGCAGAGACTAGCGGGGAACAATGAGCAGTTCTTC. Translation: CASKQRLAGNNEQFF.